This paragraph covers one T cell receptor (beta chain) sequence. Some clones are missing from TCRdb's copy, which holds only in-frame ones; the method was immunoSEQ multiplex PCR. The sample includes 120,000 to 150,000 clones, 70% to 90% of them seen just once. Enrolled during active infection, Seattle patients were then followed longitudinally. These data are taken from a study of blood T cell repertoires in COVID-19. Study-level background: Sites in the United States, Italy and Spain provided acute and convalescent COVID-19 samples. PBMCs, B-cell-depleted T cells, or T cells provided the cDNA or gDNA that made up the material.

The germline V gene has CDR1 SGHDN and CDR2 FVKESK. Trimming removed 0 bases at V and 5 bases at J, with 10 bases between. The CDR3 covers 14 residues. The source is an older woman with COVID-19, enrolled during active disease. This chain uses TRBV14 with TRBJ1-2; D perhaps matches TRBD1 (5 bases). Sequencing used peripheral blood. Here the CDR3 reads CASSQDGGSYGYTF. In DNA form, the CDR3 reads TGTGCCAGCAGCCAAGATGGGGGGAGTTATGGCTACACCTTC.